The source of this T cell receptor beta chain is a study of radiation and T cells in renal cell carcinoma (dated by TCRdb to between 2020 and 2021). The study in broad terms: The samples were obtained from a clinical trial, where primary renal cell carcinomas were treated with 15 Gy stereotactic body radiation therapy and then removed by nephrectomy 4 weeks afterward. In total, about 53 samples, comprising approximately 26 tumors and around 27 peripheral blood samples, were subjected to TCR beta sequencing. Across all 53 samples, more than 4,000,000 unique CDR3 nucleotide sequences, encoding 2 million to 3 million unique CDR3 amino acid sequences, were identified. The paper as a whole reports these results and caveats: An increase in top tumor clonotypes in blood was observed from baseline to 2 weeks post-radiation, followed by contraction by 4 weeks, which was taken to suggest transient expansion of tumor-resident clones. Because pretreatment tumor biopsies were not available, the study could not determine whether clonotypes were already present within the tumor at baseline. Effects of radiation dose or scheduling on the TCR repertoire could not be addressed with the single-armed trial design. Changes in the blood repertoire were not tracked past 4 weeks after treatment.

Reading the label with the study, this specimen's time point is: blood 2 weeks post-SBRT. This sample's treatment or condition label indicates: 15 Gy SBRT to primary tumor, nephrectomy 4 weeks later. To track tumor-enriched clonotypes, serial peripheral blood was sampled from radiation-treated patients at baseline and at 2 weeks and 4 weeks after SBRT. Every patient's renal cell carcinoma showed clear cell pathology. The QIAamp DNA Blood Mini Kit (Qiagen) was used to prepare genomic DNA for TCR sequencing. The analyses included just those samples that passed every quality control check. For this clone: Its binding antigen is unknown. Per-nucleotide qualities are absent, and no much larger clonotype sits a single base away.

Following the manufacturer's recommendations, the immunoSEQ kit was used to generate TCR beta libraries from genomic DNA. Library preparation used a first multiplex PCR with proprietary primers, then a second PCR adding unique barcodes, with bead cleanups after each round. Each sample batch included a kit-provided positive control reaction and a negative control reaction. The final libraries were assessed on an Agilent 4200 TapeStation D1000 ScreenTape, pooled by volume, and quantified by qPCR. Sequencing was performed on an Illumina NextSeq500 using a MidOutput 150-cycle cartridge, with 156 Read1 cycles, 15 Index1 cycles, and the kit custom primers. The pooled library was loaded at roughly 0.94 pM with an approximately 22% PhiX control spike-in. On the authors' methods: The vendor-processed data were analyzed in R, and a clonotype was defined as all T cells that share the same CDR3 nucleotide sequence. In the clone abundance analyses, frequencies were normalized to the 10,000 most abundant clones in each sample. Before analysis, public T cell clones were removed, and these numbered fewer than six per sample on average. An abundance difference of at least 32-fold between compartments was the criterion for calling clonotypes tumor-enriched or baseline blood-enriched. A beta-binomial differential abundance model was applied to find clonotypes that expanded or contracted between blood time points. Tumor-blood repertoire similarity was measured with the Baroni-Urbani and Buser coefficient, and group comparisons used two-tailed Wilcoxon tests in R. Held by TCRdb, this immuneACCESS table contains in-frame sequences only and omits some clones. Under half of the omission traces to an unresolved V gene where checked; the cause of the rest is unknown. Clone size and the V and J calls come from that table; the DNA yielded D and trimming. Here the sample has roughly 130,000 clones; 88% occur a single time. Of the sample, about 5% is held by the ten largest clones.

The V and J ends are trimmed by 4 bases and 7 bases, leaving 19 bases between them. Based on the germline V gene, the CDR1 and CDR2 sequences are KGHSH and LQKENI. The CDR3 runs 16 residues from the cysteine to the phenylalanine. Only the CDR3 DNA stays, 48 bases, in frame from base 1. This chain joins TRBV18 to TRBJ1-4; confidence is insufficient to name the D gene. Here the sequenced sample was blood, taken from a patient whose treatment included radiotherapy and nephrectomy. This receptor was identified in a woman in her 70s with renal cell carcinoma. CDR3 reads: CASSLRRASEGEKLFF. The DNA sequence reads TGTGCCAGCTCACTTCGCCGGGCCTCGGAGGGTGAAAAACTGTTTTTT.